This T cell receptor beta chain was sequenced in a study of T cells in Graves' hyperthyroidism and ophthalmopathy. General study findings and limits: Blood also contained most expanded thyroid clonotypes above 0.001. The model foresaw ophthalmopathy a median about 6.5 months prior to onset.

Regarding this clonotype: Its specificity is not known.

From RNA transcripts, TCR beta CDR3 regions were amplified. The HTBI primer set was used in a first-round RT-PCR of the TCR CDR3. From the multiplex PCR reads, TCRdb called clonotypes with MiXCR, one entry per CDR3 protein. The sample includes about 98,000 distinct CDR3 sequences, roughly 40% of them seen just once. CDR1 is LNHNV, CDR2 YYDKDF, per germline (reference sequence). Unmatched junction bases numbered 9, after V lost 2 bases and J lost 6 bases. The CDR3 is made up of 16 amino acids. The authors deemed Graves' hyperthyroidism stable absent ophthalmopathy progression within 18 months. Subjects aged 18 to 65 presented with newly diagnosed hyperthyroidism of less than 2 months' duration.

The receptor comes from a woman in her thirties with Graves' hyperthyroidism. V is TRBV15 and J is TRBJ1-4; TRBD1 matches 7 bases. The sample was peripheral blood or thyroid tissue (not recorded which). The CDR3 is CATSRFQGEPDEKLFF. As DNA, the CDR3 is TGTGCCACCAGCAGATTCCAGGGGGAACCGGATGAAAAACTGTTTTTT.